This T cell receptor beta chain was sequenced for a study of blood T cell repertoires in COVID-19. Across the whole study: Sources were T cells, B-cell-depleted T cells, or PBMCs; the material itself was cDNA or gDNA.

Produced via immunoSEQ multiplex PCR; TCRdb's table is partial and in-frame only. The table includes about 350,000 clones, about 90% detected once. The count of this clone is one. Those enrolled, adults aged roughly 18 to 95 years, came from around 24 US areas. Assignments of participants to cohorts depended upon their own reported clinical history. What the recovered Cohort 3 donors had was two negative PCRs, clearance, or symptom resolution. Germline loops: CDR1 LNHDA, CDR2 SQIVND (reference sequence). V trimming: 4 bases; J trimming: 5 bases; junction bases outside the gene matches: 9. CDR3 size: 16 residues.

The specimen was PBMCs or T cells enriched from blood (not recorded which). This chain connects TRBV19 to TRBJ1-2, with 11 bases aligning to TRBD1. This TCR came from a woman younger than 45 who had recovered from COVID-19. This chain's CDR3 is CASSRRLGQGAYGYTF. CDR3 DNA: TGTGCCAGTAGTAGAAGACTCGGACAGGGGGCTTATGGCTACACCTTC.